Sequencing of this T cell receptor beta chain was carried out in a study of PD-1 blockade in mismatch repair-deficient tumors. The germline V gene has CDR1 LGHNA and CDR2 YSLEER. The CDR3 loop spans 13 amino acids. Trimming removed 0 bases from V and 15 bases from J; junction bases left unmatched: 8. The repertoire was sequenced with immunoSEQ multiplex PCR; TCRdb's copy has only in-frame clones and lacks some. This repertoire shows 120,000 or so clones, roughly nine tenths found once; its top ten account for approximately 15%. The TCR sequence derives from an adult with mismatch repair-deficient cancer. J is TRBJ2-1 and V is TRBV4-3; 7 bases are a match to TRBD1. This specimen consisted of peripheral blood, obtained 44 weeks after starting pembrolizumab. The CDR3 coding sequence is TGCGCCAGCAGCCAAGAGGTCCGGGACAGAAGGTTCTTC. Its translation is CASSQEVRDRRFF.